This T cell receptor beta chain was obtained from a study of cytomegalovirus exposure and HLA in healthy donors. Looking at the study overall: An analysis done earlier identified roughly 120 million unique TCR beta sequences from 200 million or so T cells. Study-level findings and limits: Across donors, most TCRs were seen rarely, yet some public ones were widespread. In a later analysis, an Asian-associated ancestry cluster reportedly showed fewer N-insertions than the roughly 690-donor mean. Follow-up analysis later connected one missense variant in DCLRE1C with trimming of TCR beta V- and J-genes.

About this clone itself: The antigen is unknown.

In the PCR, 60 Vbeta and 13 Jbeta primers were used. Sequencing was performed with immunoSEQ multiplex PCR; in TCRdb, only in-frame clones are kept and a portion is missing. The sample shows over 85,000 clones, roughly 78% of them seen only once. The receptor's source is a woman in her 30s in good health and CMV-seronegative. Sample: PBMCs.

CDR3 protein: CASRKTGGHIQYF. In DNA, the CDR3 is TGCGCCAGCAGAAAGACAGGGGGACACATTCAGTACTTC. The chain uses TRBV23-1 and TRBJ2-4; TRBD1 agrees at 9 bases. TRBV23-1 is given ORF status, its function remaining uncertain. This CDR3 region has 13 residues. V lost 6 bases and J lost 8; bases outside the gene matches: 5.